This TCR beta chain was retrieved from a study of T cell responses to AZD1222 COVID-19 vaccine. Broader study findings: Donors skewed white British and female; clonal diversity was possibly underestimated. Spike-specific TCR breadth and depth were elevated following two AZD1222 doses. No repertoire was sampled before or during the peak T cell response, only after it.

Whether given at about 4 or about 12 weeks, second doses were pooled. A word on this clone: Its antigen is still unknown.

TCRdb's copy holds only in-frame clones and misses some; the assay was immunoSEQ multiplex PCR. Of some 130,000 clones in the sample, approximately 92% are singletons; the top ten hold less than 3.5%. The ends were cut back, 3 bases at V and 3 bases at J, with 11 bases in the middle. This CDR3 comprises 14 residues. CDR1 PRHDT and CDR2 FYEKMQ come from the germline V gene (reference sequence). This TCR derives from an adult who received the AZD1222 COVID-19 vaccine. The starting material was peripheral blood, obtained 28 days after the second AZD1222 dose. This sequence joins TRBV13 and TRBJ1-2; D is uncertain. CDR3 nucleotide sequence: TGTGCCAGCAGCTTTTTCCGGTCCGACTATGGCTACACCTTC. This translates into CASSFFRSDYGYTF. The whole variable domain, filled in from reference TRBV13 and TRBJ1-2, reads AAGVIQSPRHLIKEKRETATLKCYPIPRHDTVYWYQQGPGQDPQFLISFYEKMQSDKGSIPDRFSAQQFSDYHSELNMSSLELGDSALYFCASSFFRSDYGYTFGSGTRLTVV.